Shown below are 11 T cell receptor beta chains from a single sample sequenced in a study of blood T cell repertoires in COVID-19. Here immunoSEQ multiplex PCR was the method, and the copy in TCRdb shows in-frame clones only, minus some. Of some 200,000 clones in the sample, 80% to 90% were seen once. Sequencing was performed on PBMCs or T cells enriched from blood (not recorded which). These receptors originate from a woman in her fifties or sixties who had been exposed to COVID-19.

The chain carries TRBV18 and TRBJ2-7; 11 positions agree with TRBD1. V lost 4 bases and J lost 3; bases outside the gene matches: 5. The V gene's germline CDR1 is KGHSH and CDR2 LQKENI. The CDR3 runs to 15 residues. The chain's CDR3 is CASSLGTGGGYEQYF. DNA of the CDR3: TGTGCCAGCTCACTCGGGACAGGGGGAGGCTACGAGCAGTACTTC.

This rearrangement joins TRBV19 to TRBJ2-1; TRBD2 is a possible D gene (7 bases). CDR3 length: 16 amino acids. Germline V lookup: CDR1 LNHDA, CDR2 SQIVND (reference sequence). The V end lost 1 base, the J end lost 8 bases, and 18 bases lay between the germline ends. The CDR3 is CASSIVVGGRDYEQFF. In DNA, the CDR3 is TGTGCCAGTAGTATAGTTGTCGGGGGGCGGGACTATGAGCAGTTCTTC.

V gene TRBV5-4 combines with J gene TRBJ2-7, with D tentatively TRBD1 (6 bases). The V end was cut by 1 base, the J end by 6 bases, with 14 bases between. CDR1 is SGHNT, CDR2 YYREEE, per germline (reference sequence). The CDR3 sequence is 14 residues long. This chain's CDR3 is CASSLRTEFPEQYF. The CDR3 DNA is TGTGCCAGCAGCTTGCGGACAGAGTTCCCCGAGCAGTACTTC.

V and J are TRBV19 and TRBJ2-1; D is unresolved. This CDR3 spans 15 amino acids. V lost 3 bases and J lost 0, with 9 bases in between. Germline assignment: CDR1 LNHDA and CDR2 SQIVND (reference sequence). CDR3 amino acids: CASSMRLSSYNEQFF. The CDR3 DNA reads TGTGCCAGTAGTATGAGACTCAGCTCCTACAATGAGCAGTTCTTC. Filled out from reference TRBV19 and TRBJ2-1, the complete variable domain reads DGGITQSPKYLFRKEGQNVTLSCEQNLNHDAMYWYRQDPGQGLRLIYYSQIVNDFQKGDIAEGYSVSREKKESFPLTVTSAQKNPTAFYLCASSMRLSSYNEQFFGPGTRLTVL.

This clone has only one observation. The V gene is TRBV10-3, the J gene TRBJ1-2, with TRBD1 as a possible D gene (6 bases). V lost 3 bases and J lost 0, with 8 bases in between. Germline CDR1 ENHRY, CDR2 SYGVKD. This CDR3 has 14 residues. The CDR3 loop reads CAISEDRPNYGYTF. The CDR3 DNA follows: TGTGCCATCAGTGAAGACAGGCCTAACTATGGCTACACCTTC.

V is TRBV11-3 and J is TRBJ2-3; D unclear. The ends were cut back, 1 base at V and 6 bases at J, with 5 bases in the middle. The CDR3 length is 12 residues. The V gene's germline CDR1 is SGHNT and CDR2 YENEEA. The CDR3 nucleotides are TGTGCCAGCAGCTTAGCCGGGGATACGCAGTATTTT. Its translation: CASSLAGDTQYF. Based on the CDR3 plus reference TRBV11-3 and TRBJ2-3, the full variable domain is EAGVVQSPRYKIIEKKQPVAFWCNPISGHNTLYWYLQNLGQGPELLIRYENEEAVDDSQLPKDRFSAERLKGVDSTLKIQPAELGDSAVYLCASSLAGDTQYFGPGTRLTVL.

DNA for the CDR3: TGTGCCAGTAGTCGACAGACCACCGGGGAGCTGTTTTTT. Encoded protein: CASSRQTTGELFF. This chain uses TRBV19 with TRBJ2-2, with D possibly matching TRBD1 (5 bases). This CDR3 has 13 amino acids. V lost 5 bases and J 4 bases, leaving 8 bases between the germline ends. Germline-derived CDR1 and CDR2 are LNHDA and SQIVND (reference sequence).

This chain uses TRBV7-9 with TRBJ1-1, with D perhaps matching TRBD1 (6 bases). The CDR3 spans 15 residues. Trimming took 7 bases from V and 1 from J, leaving 16 bases between them. Germline-derived CDR1 and CDR2 are SEHNR and FQNEAQ (reference sequence). For the CDR3, the DNA is TGTGCCAGCACGACCCCAAACAGGGAGAACACTGAAGCTTTCTTT. Translating gives CASTTPNRENTEAFF. Filled out from reference TRBV7-9 and TRBJ1-1, the complete variable domain reads DTGVSQNPRHKITKRGQNVTFRCDPISEHNRLYWYRQTLGQGPEFLTYFQNEAQLEKSRLLSDRFSAERPKGSFSTLEIQRTEQGDSAMYLCASTTPNRENTEAFFGQGTRLTVV.

This chain links TRBV19 with TRBJ1-5; 7 bases align to TRBD1. This CDR3 is 14 amino acids long. The germline V gene encodes CDR1 LNHDA and CDR2 SQIVND (reference sequence). The V and J ends lost 5 bases and 4 bases, in that order; junction bases with no gene match: 5. The chain's CDR3 is CASSAGGSNQPQHF. As DNA, the CDR3 is TGTGCCAGTAGTGCAGGGGGGTCTAATCAGCCCCAGCATTTT.

This clone was seen only once. V and J are TRBV7-2 and TRBJ1-2; TRBD1 matches 8 bases. The CDR3 spans 16 residues. Germline CDR1 reads SGHTA; CDR2 reads FQGNSA. The V segment lost 1 base and the J segment 3 bases; nucleotides outside the gene matches: 7. The CDR3 reads CASSLEVARGHYGYTF. The CDR3 coding sequence is TGTGCCAGCAGCTTAGAGGTGGCCAGGGGGCACTATGGCTACACCTTC.

The V and J genes are TRBV24-1 and TRBJ2-1, with 8 nucleotides matching TRBD2. The length of the CDR3 is 15 residues. V dropped 5 bases and J dropped 5; count of bases not matched to a gene: 7. Germline lookup yields CDR1 KGHDR and CDR2 SFDVKD. CDR3: CATSGGTSHHNEQFF. CDR3 coding DNA: TGTGCCACCAGTGGCGGGACTAGTCACCACAATGAGCAGTTCTTC.